These 10 T cell receptor beta chains originate from one sample sequenced in a study of cytomegalovirus exposure and HLA in healthy donors. In the PCR, 60 Vbeta and 13 Jbeta primers were used. The method was immunoSEQ multiplex PCR; TCRdb's version includes in-frame clones alone and lacks a portion of them. This table holds approximately 150,000 clones, 68% found once. The specimen was PBMCs. The receptor source for this set is a young woman in good health and CMV-seropositive.

The chain is built from TRBV28 and TRBJ2-7, with TRBD2 matching over 11 bases. The CDR3 runs to 18 residues. V lost 3 bases to trimming and J lost 5 bases; unmatched junction nucleotides: 15. From germline, CDR1 is MDHEN and CDR2 SYDVKM. In DNA form, the CDR3 reads TGTGCCAGCAGTTTCAAGATGACCCTAGCGGGAGGTAACGACGAGCAGTACTTC. It is translated as CASSFKMTLAGGNDEQYF.

Details on this clone: This same CDR3 is encoded by further DNA sequences in the sample. The V gene is TRBV10-3, the J gene TRBJ2-7; no firm D call. The germline CDR1 and CDR2 sequences are ENHRY and SYGVKD. The V end lost 6 bases, the J end lost 3 bases, and 15 bases lay between the germline ends. The CDR3 runs to 14 residues. CDR3 protein: CAISEVIRVYEQYF. CDR3 bases: TGTGCCATCAGCGAGGTTATACGGGTCTACGAGCAGTACTTC.

The rearrangement links TRBV10-1 to TRBJ2-3; TRBD2 matches 7 bases. This CDR3 spans 16 amino acids. Germline V CDR1 and CDR2: WNHNN, SYGVQD (reference sequence). The V and J ends lost 2 bases and 4 bases, in that order; junction bases with no gene match: 9. CDR3 protein: CASSETASGYADTQYF. The CDR3 nucleotides read TGCGCCAGCAGTGAGACGGCTAGCGGATATGCAGATACGCAGTATTTT.

The chain uses TRBV5-1 and TRBJ2-2; possibly TRBD1 for D (7 bases). This CDR3 region has 16 residues. Germline assignment: CDR1 SGHRS and CDR2 YFSETQ. V lost 1 base, J lost 4 bases, and 14 bases lay in between. In DNA form, the CDR3 reads TGCGCCAGCAGCTTGACCAGGGGGGCGAGCACCGGGGAGCTGTTTTTT. Amino acids: CASSLTRGASTGELFF.

This sequence joins TRBV5-4 and TRBJ1-1; D is uncertain. Germline-derived CDR1 and CDR2 are SGHNT and YYREEE (reference sequence). Trimming took 1 base from V and 5 from J, leaving 3 bases between them. This CDR3 is 11 amino acids long. The CDR3 here is CASSLSTEAFF. The DNA for the CDR3 is TGTGCCAGCAGCTTGTCAACTGAAGCTTTCTTT.

As regards this clone: Other DNA sequences of this sample code for an identical CDR3. The V gene is TRBV18, the J gene TRBJ1-5; TRBD1 aligns across 8 bases. The germline V gene encodes CDR1 KGHSH and CDR2 LQKENI. V was clipped by 3 bases and J by 7 bases; unmatched bases: 2. The CDR3 consists of 13 residues. The CDR3 DNA is TGTGCCAGCTCACCGCAGGGGGCCCAGCCCCAGCATTTT. As protein: CASSPQGAQPQHF.

This clone was observed a handful of times. The V gene is TRBV2, the J gene TRBJ2-1, with 9 nucleotides matching TRBD1. The V gene end was trimmed by 7 bases and the J gene end by 8 bases; junction bases not matched to a gene: 18. Germline-derived CDR1 and CDR2 are SNHLY and FYNNEI. The CDR3 spans 17 residues. CDR3 residues: CASNIPRSGQGSDEQFF. In nucleotides, the CDR3 is TGTGCCAGCAACATCCCTAGGTCGGGACAGGGTTCGGATGAGCAGTTCTTC.

For this clone: Other DNA sequences from this sample encode an identical CDR3 as well. The genes are TRBV2 and TRBJ1-1; D unclear. The CDR3 sequence is 12 residues long. The V end was cut by 4 bases, the J end by 1 base, with 4 bases between. Germline-derived CDR1 and CDR2 are SNHLY and FYNNEI. The CDR3 is CASSAGNTEAFF. CDR3 bases: TGTGCCAGCAGTGCAGGGAACACTGAAGCTTTCTTT.

The chain has TRBV7-9 and TRBJ2-1; TRBD1 aligns across 9 bases. Per the germline V gene, CDR1 is SEHNR and CDR2 is FQNEAQ (reference sequence). The CDR3 is made up of 14 amino acids. Trimming removed 4 bases from V and 10 bases from J; junction bases left unmatched: 8. The CDR3 protein is CASSYGTGILEQFF. Here the CDR3 DNA reads TGTGCCAGCAGCTACGGGACAGGGATTTTGGAGCAGTTCTTC.

Points on this clone: Compared with germline, one end of the junction differs, possibly owing to a read error. This rearrangement joins TRBV5-1 to TRBJ2-7, with 7 bases aligning to TRBD2. This CDR3 has 13 amino acids. Germline CDR1 SGHRS, CDR2 YFSETQ. This CDR3 reads CASTTGAGESEDF. CDR3 bases: TGCGCCAGCACTACTGGGGCGGGAGAGTCGGAGGACTTC.